The next 29 T cell receptor beta chains were all read from a single sample in a study of blood T cell repertoires in COVID-19. Measured with immunoSEQ multiplex PCR; TCRdb has only the in-frame clones, and not every one. The repertoire consists of fewer than 450,000 clones, with approximately 89% occurring once and the leading ten covering over 10%. What was sequenced was peripheral blood. These receptors were collected from a woman between 45 and 60 years old with COVID-19, enrolled during active disease.

This chain joins TRBV29-1 and TRBJ2-1; TRBD1 matches 7 bases. The V gene end was trimmed by 3 bases and the J gene end by 0 bases; junction bases not matched to a gene: 2. Germline CDR1 is SQVTM and CDR2 is ANQGSEA. The CDR3 runs to 14 residues. The CDR3 DNA reads TGCAGCGTTGAGGACAGGAGCTCCTACAATGAGCAGTTCTTC. Protein product: CSVEDRSSYNEQFF.

This chain joins TRBV5-4 and TRBJ1-2; perhaps TRBD1 as D (6 bases). The CDR3 consists of 14 residues. Germline V lookup: CDR1 SGHNT, CDR2 YYREEE (reference sequence). The V and J ends lost 9 bases and 5 bases respectively, with 20 bases between them. As DNA, the CDR3 is TGTGCCAACCCCCTTCCGCAGGGGAGATATGGCTACACCTTC. This translates into CANPLPQGRYGYTF.

The chain combines TRBV5-6 with TRBJ1-1, with D maybe TRBD1 (6 bases). Trimming took 4 bases from V and 4 from J, leaving 17 bases between them. From germline, CDR1 is SGHDT and CDR2 YYEEEE. CDR3 length: 15 residues. CDR3 loop: CASSLPGTFVTEAFF. The CDR3 region has the DNA TGTGCCAGCAGCCTACCCGGGACATTCGTCACTGAAGCTTTCTTT.

The J gene is TRBJ2-7, the V gene TRBV3-1 (or the pseudogene TRBV3-2), with TRBD1 matching 7 bases. V shed 5 bases, J shed 1 base, and the junction held 5 bases outside the gene matches. This CDR3 comprises 14 residues. Germline CDR1 reads LGHDT; CDR2 reads YNNKEL (reference sequence). The CDR3 spells CASSVRDRSYEQYF. The CDR3 coding sequence is TGTGCCAGCAGCGTCCGGGACAGATCCTACGAGCAGTACTTC.

The genes are TRBV11-2 and TRBJ2-5, with 10 bases that match TRBD2. This CDR3 is built from 16 residues. With 3 bases clipped from V and 2 bases from J, the junction kept 6 bases outside the gene matches. CDR1 and CDR2 (germline): SGHAT, FQNNGV. In nucleotides, the CDR3 is TGTGCCAGCAGCTTCCTAGCGGGGGCCAGGCAAGAGACCCAGTACTTC. It codes for CASSFLAGARQETQYF. The complete variable domain, with remaining parts taken from reference TRBV11-2 and TRBJ2-5, reads EAGVAQSPRYKIIEKRQSVAFWCNPISGHATLYWYQQILGQGPKLLIQFQNNGVVDDSQLPKDRFSAERLKGVDSTLKIQPAKLEDSAVYLCASSFLAGARQETQYFGPGTRLLVL.

The V call is TRBV28, the J call TRBJ2-1; the D gene is possibly TRBD1 (6 bases). Germline lookup yields CDR1 MDHEN and CDR2 SYDVKM. V lost 3 bases and J lost 4, with 7 bases in between. The length of the CDR3 is 13 residues. The CDR3 nucleotides read TGTGCCAGCAGTTTTACAGGGTACAATGAGCAGTTCTTC. The encoded protein is CASSFTGYNEQFF. Together with reference TRBV28 and TRBJ2-1, the CDR3 gives the full variable domain: DVKVTQSSRYLVKRTGEKVFLECVQDMDHENMFWYRQDPGLGLRLIYFSYDVKMKEKGDIPEGYSVSREKKERFSLILESASTNQTSMYLCASSFTGYNEQFFGPGTRLTVL.

This chain links TRBV5-6 with TRBJ2-3; weak D call: TRBD1 (5 bases). The V and J ends lost 0 bases and 5 bases respectively, with 10 bases between them. CDR1 is SGHDT and CDR2 is YYEEEE in the germline V gene. The CDR3 spans 14 residues. CDR3 in amino acids: CASSLEGIEDTQYF. DNA for the CDR3: TGTGCCAGCAGCTTGGAGGGGATTGAAGATACGCAGTATTTT.

The CDR3, as DNA: TGTGCCAGCAGCCCCGGGACTAGCGATGAGCAGTTCTTC. Protein: CASSPGTSDEQFF. The V call is TRBV3-1 (or the pseudogene TRBV3-2), the J call TRBJ2-1, with 10 nucleotides matching TRBD2. Germline CDR1 is LGHDT and CDR2 is YNNKEL (reference sequence). The CDR3 runs 13 residues. V lost 4 bases to trimming and J lost 8 bases; unmatched junction nucleotides: 2.

V is TRBV6-1 and J is TRBJ1-4; D remains unclear. Trimming removed 3 bases at V and 0 bases at J, with 11 bases between. The CDR3 contains 16 residues. Germline V gives CDR1 MNHNS, CDR2 SASEGT. The CDR3 DNA is TGTGCCAGCAGTGAGCGTTTCGTTGCAACTAATGAAAAACTGTTTTTT. The encoded protein is CASSERFVATNEKLFF.

V usage is TRBV7-3 and J usage is TRBJ2-3; TRBD1 aligns across 10 bases. The germline CDR1 and CDR2 sequences are SGHTA and FQGTGA. The CDR3 loop spans 15 amino acids. Trimming at V came to 3 bases and at J to 4 bases, leaving 4 bases not matched to a gene. CDR3: CASSLKTGGADTQYF. The CDR3 DNA reads as TGTGCCAGCAGCTTGAAGACAGGGGGCGCAGATACGCAGTATTTT.

J is TRBJ2-7 and V is TRBV7-3, with 8 bases identical to TRBD2. V lost 4 bases to trimming and J lost 4 bases; unmatched junction nucleotides: 12. The CDR3 length is 16 residues. Germline V gene data show CDR1 as SGHTA and CDR2 as FQGTGA. The CDR3 DNA reads TGTGCCAGCAGCTCCAACCGTCCGCGGGGGGCTTACGAGCAGTACTTC. Its translation is CASSSNRPRGAYEQYF.

The CDR3 nucleotides are TGCGCCAGCAGCGAACCGGGGGGCACCTATGGCTACACCTTC. Translated: CASSEPGGTYGYTF. The gene calls are TRBV5-1 and TRBJ1-2, with D perhaps TRBD1 (6 bases). The germline V and J ends were trimmed by 4 bases and 4 bases, with 14 bases remaining between them. CDR1 SGHRS and CDR2 YFSETQ come from the germline V gene. The CDR3 is made up of 14 amino acids. The whole variable domain, filled in from reference TRBV5-1 and TRBJ1-2, reads KAGVTQTPRYLIKTRGQQVTLSCSPISGHRSVSWYQQTPGQGLQFLFEYFSETQRNKGNFPGRFSGRQFSNSRSEMNVSTLELGDSALYLCASSEPGGTYGYTFGSGTRLTVV.

This chain connects TRBV3-1 (or the pseudogene TRBV3-2) to TRBJ2-1; the D gene is possibly TRBD1 (6 bases). CDR1 LGHDT and CDR2 YNNKEL come from the germline V gene (reference sequence). This CDR3 contains 14 residues. The ends were cut back, 3 bases at V and 5 bases at J, with 11 bases in the middle. In DNA, the CDR3 is TGTGCCAGCAGCCAGGGGGCCATCAACAATGAGCAGTTCTTC. It is translated as CASSQGAINNEQFF.

The J gene is TRBJ2-2, the V gene TRBV5-1; 8 nucleotides match TRBD1. The CDR3 has 16 amino acids. Unmatched junction bases numbered 6, after V lost 4 bases and J lost 1 base. CDR1 and CDR2 from the germline V gene are SGHRS and YFSETQ. DNA for the CDR3: TGCGCCAGCAGCCTGTCGGGACAGGAGAACACCGGGGAGCTGTTTTTT. This sequence encodes CASSLSGQENTGELFF.

The chain uses TRBV18 and TRBJ2-7; 8 bases are a match to TRBD1. CDR1 KGHSH and CDR2 LQKENI come from the germline V gene. The junction had 10 bases not matched to a gene; V was cut back by 6 bases and J by 6 bases. The CDR3 runs 14 residues. The CDR3 region is CASSPGGDRREQYF. In DNA, the CDR3 is TGTGCCAGCTCTCCGGGCGGGGACAGGCGCGAGCAGTACTTC.

The V gene is TRBV29-1, the J gene TRBJ1-1, with TRBD1 matching 8 bases. Trimming took 5 bases from V and 4 from J; bases not matched to a gene: 9. Germline V CDR1 and CDR2: SQVTM, ANQGSEA. The CDR3 sequence is 14 residues long. The CDR3 DNA is TGCAGCGTTAACCCGACAGGGGACCGCACTGAAGCTTTCTTT. Its translation: CSVNPTGDRTEAFF.

This chain connects TRBV12-3 or TRBV12-4 to TRBJ2-5; D is possibly TRBD1 (6 bases). The CDR3 covers 13 residues. V was cut by 7 bases and J by 2 bases, with 11 bases left in between. Written as DNA, the CDR3 is TGTGCCAGCACCCATCAGGGGCAAGAGACCCAGTACTTC. This encodes CASTHQGQETQYF.

The rearrangement links TRBV2 to TRBJ1-2; no reliable D call. V was clipped by 1 base and J by 3 bases, with 15 bases between them. Germline V gene sequence: CDR1 SNHLY, CDR2 FYNNEI. This CDR3 spans 16 amino acids. The CDR3 loop reads CASSEEFGSGHYGYTF. CDR3 DNA: TGTGCCAGCAGTGAAGAGTTTGGGTCAGGTCACTATGGCTACACCTTC.

The rearrangement uses TRBV12-5 and TRBJ2-7; D unresolved. The germline V gene has CDR1 LGHNT and CDR2 FRNRAP. The CDR3 covers 12 residues. V was cut by 1 base and J by 3 bases, with 4 bases left in between. The CDR3 DNA is TGTGCTAGTGGTTTGGCAAACTACGAGCAGTACTTC. Its protein product is CASGLANYEQYF. The full variable domain, rest sourced from reference TRBV12-5 and TRBJ2-7, is DARVTQTPRHKVTEMGQEVTMRCQPILGHNTVFWYRQTMMQGLELLAYFRNRAPLDDSGMPKDRFSAEMPDATLATLKIQPSEPRDSAVYFCASGLANYEQYFGPGTRLTVT.

V is TRBV6-5 and J is TRBJ1-5; TRBD1 matches 7 bases. Germline V gene data show CDR1 as MNHEY and CDR2 as SVGAGI. The trim removed 8 bases at V and 0 bases at J, leaving 7 bases unmatched. The CDR3 is 15 amino acids. CDR3 sequence (DNA): TGTGCCAGCGGAGAGGGGGCCTATAGCAATCAGCCCCAGCATTTT. This sequence encodes CASGEGAYSNQPQHF.

V and J are TRBV9 and TRBJ1-4, with 10 bases aligning to TRBD1. The CDR3 has 14 amino acids. Trimming removed 5 bases from V and 6 bases from J; junction bases left unmatched: 4. From germline, CDR1 is SGDLS and CDR2 YYNGEE. As DNA, the CDR3 is TGTGCCAGCAGTCTCGGGACAGGGGATGAAAAACTGTTTTTT. This translates into CASSLGTGDEKLFF.

The rearrangement joins TRBV27 to TRBJ1-6; 8 bases are shared with TRBD1. CDR1 MNHEY and CDR2 SMNVEV come from the germline V gene (reference sequence). The V segment lost 1 base and the J segment 8 bases; nucleotides outside the gene matches: 1. This CDR3 comprises 14 residues. The CDR3 reads CASSLWTGHSPLHF. DNA for the CDR3: TGTGCCAGCAGTTTATGGACAGGGCATTCACCCCTCCACTTT.

The chain has TRBV7-2 and TRBJ1-2; 10 positions agree with TRBD1. This CDR3 contains 16 residues. The ends lost 0 bases at V and 7 bases at J; junction bases unmatched: 8. Germline CDR1 and CDR2: SGHTA and FQGNSA. The CDR3 sequence: CASSLATGQGHGGYTF. Written as DNA, the CDR3 is TGTGCCAGCAGCTTAGCGACGGGACAGGGGCACGGTGGCTACACCTTC. The full variable domain, in which reference TRBV7-2 and TRBJ1-2 provide the parts outside the CDR3, is GAGVSQSPSNKVTEKGKDVELRCDPISGHTALYWYRQSLGQGLEFLIYFQGNSAPDKSGLPSDRFSAERTGGSVSTLTIQRTQQEDSAVYLCASSLATGQGHGGYTFGSGTRLTVV.

The V gene is TRBV6-5, the J gene TRBJ1-1; D not certain. Germline loops: CDR1 MNHEY, CDR2 SVGAGI. This CDR3 comprises 12 residues. Trimming stripped 5 bases from V and 5 bases from J, with 9 bases between. The CDR3 is CASSLTGTEAFF. As DNA, the CDR3 is TGTGCCAGCAGTCTTACGGGGACTGAAGCTTTCTTT.

DNA for the CDR3: TGTGCCTGCTCAAAAGGGACTGACCTCGAGACCCAGTACTTC. Residues: CACSKGTDLETQYF. The V call is TRBV30, the J call TRBJ2-5, with a tentative D call TRBD2 (6 bases). The CDR3 consists of 14 residues. Trimming pared 6 bases from V and 5 bases from J, leaving 19 bases between. Germline-derived CDR1 and CDR2 are GTSNPN and SVGIG (reference sequence).

This sequence joins TRBV6-5 and TRBJ1-5; TRBD1 aligns across 10 bases. V gave up 5 bases and J gave up 4 bases; unmatched junction bases: 5. Germline V gives CDR1 MNHEY, CDR2 SVGAGI. The CDR3 has 15 residues. DNA for the CDR3: TGTGCCAGCAGTAACGGACAGGGGGGGAATCAGCCCCAGCATTTT. Protein: CASSNGQGGNQPQHF.

The chain couples TRBV14 to TRBJ1-1; unclear D gene. CDR1 is SGHDN, CDR2 FVKESK, per germline. V was cut by 4 bases and J by 9 bases, with 12 bases left in between. This CDR3 is 12 amino acids long. CDR3 residues: CASSPAGGKAFF. In nucleotides, the CDR3 is TGTGCCAGCAGCCCCGCGGGTGGAAAAGCTTTCTTT.

V and J are TRBV5-1 and TRBJ1-2; 9 bases line up with TRBD1. After removal of 2 bases from V and 6 bases from J, the junction contained 11 bases not matched to a gene. From germline, CDR1 is SGHRS and CDR2 YFSETQ. This CDR3 spans 16 amino acids. In DNA, the CDR3 is TGCGCCAGCAGCTTCCTCCTTTCGGGACAGGGTAATGGCTACACCTTC. Protein: CASSFLLSGQGNGYTF. The complete variable domain, with remaining parts taken from reference TRBV5-1 and TRBJ1-2, reads KAGVTQTPRYLIKTRGQQVTLSCSPISGHRSVSWYQQTPGQGLQFLFEYFSETQRNKGNFPGRFSGRQFSNSRSEMNVSTLELGDSALYLCASSFLLSGQGNGYTFGSGTRLTVV.

V and J are TRBV30 and TRBJ1-1, with TRBD1 as a possible D gene (5 bases). V shed 5 bases and J shed 4 bases, with 17 bases lying between them. Per the germline V gene, CDR1 is GTSNPN and CDR2 is SVGIG (reference sequence). The CDR3 contains 14 residues. The CDR3 nucleotides are TGTGCCTGGTCCCGCCGGGGGGGGTCCACTGAAGCTTTCTTT. Protein product: CAWSRRGGSTEAFF.